The 28 T cell receptor beta chains in this list originate from one sample, sequenced in a study of identical twins. TCRdb reanalysed the 5' RACE reads using MiXCR and keeps one entry per CDR3 protein. The data contain hundreds of thousands of distinct CDR3 sequences, approximately 13% of them singletons. The same sample was also used in a study of yellow fever vaccine responses in identical twins.

Input material: PBMCs. These TCRs come from a woman younger than 35 in good health.

Many counts were recorded for this clonotype. This chain uses TRBV18 with TRBJ2-3, with D uncertain. This CDR3 region has 13 residues. The germline CDR1 and CDR2 sequences are KGHSH and LQKENI. V lost 0 bases and J 4 bases, leaving 5 bases between the germline ends. Here the CDR3 DNA reads TGTGCCAGCTCACCACCTGCCGCAGATACGCAGTATTTT. Translation gives CASSPPAADTQYF.

The CDR3 protein is CASTRTGLYEQYF. The CDR3 DNA reads as TGTGCCAGCACCCGGACAGGCCTCTACGAGCAGTACTTC. The genes are TRBV12-3 or TRBV12-4 and TRBJ2-7; 7 bases fit TRBD1. V shed 7 bases, J shed 3 bases, and the junction held 6 bases outside the gene matches. The CDR3 totals 13 residues.

This clonotype turned up a few times. The CDR3, as DNA: TGCAGTGCTCACGGCAGGGCGGGTGAAAAACTGTTTTTT. Amino acid sequence: CSAHGRAGEKLFF. The chain joins TRBV20-1 to TRBJ1-4; TRBD1 is a possible D gene (5 bases). Trimming stripped 5 bases from V and 7 bases from J, with 14 bases between. This CDR3 comprises 13 residues. Germline values: CDR1 DFQATT, CDR2 SNEGSKA (reference sequence).

This clonotype was counted between two and nine times. The V gene is TRBV10-2, the J gene TRBJ1-1; D remains ambiguous. With 5 bases removed from V and 5 bases from J, the gap between germline ends came to 9 bases. The CDR3 runs 12 residues. In germline, CDR1 is WSHSY, CDR2 SAAADI. The DNA of the CDR3 is TGCGCCAGCAGTTTCAGTGAGACTGAAGCTTTCTTT. This gives the protein CASSFSETEAFF.

At least ten counts were recorded for this clonotype. This chain joins TRBV6-5 and TRBJ1-5; D not resolved. The CDR3 length is 13 residues. Germline CDR1 reads MNHEY; CDR2 reads SVGAGI. V gave up 0 bases and J gave up 9 bases, with 9 bases separating them. This chain's CDR3 is CASSYSAGRPQHF. The CDR3 region has the DNA TGTGCCAGCAGTTACTCGGCTGGCCGGCCCCAGCATTTT.

V is TRBV15 and J is TRBJ2-1; 8 bases align to TRBD1. Losses at the gene ends were 0 bases for V and 7 bases for J; bases not matched to a gene: 5. The CDR3 has 15 residues. CDR1 LNHNV and CDR2 YYDKDF come from the germline V gene (reference sequence). The CDR3 sequence is CATSRDGDRGNEQFF. The CDR3 nucleotides are TGTGCCACCAGCAGAGATGGCGACAGGGGTAATGAGCAGTTCTTC.

This clonotype has only a few counts. CDR3 sequence: CASSAGGRGLYTEAFF. The CDR3 coding sequence is TGTGCCAGCAGCGCTGGGGGCAGGGGGTTGTACACTGAAGCTTTCTTT. This chain links TRBV9 with TRBJ1-1, with 7 bases identical to TRBD1. V lost 3 bases, J lost 3 bases, and 11 bases stayed unmatched. Germline CDR1 SGDLS, CDR2 YYNGEE. The CDR3 extends over 16 amino acids.

There are a few counts of this clonotype. The chain couples TRBV7-6 to TRBJ1-6; no clear D gene. V lost 10 bases and J lost 5, with 15 bases in between. This CDR3 is built from 14 residues. Germline V gives CDR1 SGHVS, CDR2 FNYEAQ. The DNA for the CDR3 is TGTGCCACCCGAGGGCTCTTTGATAATTCACCCCTCCACTTT. Protein sequence: CATRGLFDNSPLHF.

The CDR3 DNA sequence: TGCGCCAGCACCCAGGGGACGGGCCAAGAGACCCAGTACTTC. It translates to CASTQGTGQETQYF. The rearrangement links TRBV5-1 to TRBJ2-5; maybe TRBD1 (6 bases). The CDR3 extends over 14 amino acids. The ends were cut back, 6 bases at V and 1 base at J, with 13 bases in the middle. Germline CDR1 is SGHRS and CDR2 is YFSETQ.

The rearrangement joins TRBV7-9 to TRBJ2-3, with D perhaps matching TRBD1 (5 bases). The CDR3 has 13 amino acids. CDR1 SEHNR and CDR2 FQNEAQ come from the germline V gene (reference sequence). V was shortened by 7 bases and J by 4 bases, with 12 bases between the two germline ends. The CDR3 DNA reads TGTGCCAGCATCAACCTAGGGGCAGATACGCAGTATTTT. Its protein product is CASINLGADTQYF.

In its sample, this clonotype was seen a few times. V usage is TRBV28 and J usage is TRBJ2-1, with D maybe TRBD2 (5 bases). V gave up 10 bases and J gave up 2 bases, with 15 bases separating them. The CDR3 runs to 14 residues. Germline-derived CDR1 and CDR2 are MDHEN and SYDVKM. The CDR3 region is CAIVGPTTYNEQFF. In DNA, the CDR3 is TGTGCCATCGTAGGACCGACTACCTACAATGAGCAGTTCTTC.

This clonotype was detected a few times. The chain combines TRBV6-5 with TRBJ2-1; 9 positions match TRBD2. V was pared by 4 bases and J by 8 bases, with 18 bases of the junction left unmatched. Germline lookup yields CDR1 MNHEY and CDR2 SVGAGI. The CDR3 has 18 amino acids. The CDR3 region has the DNA TGTGCCAGCAGTTCGCTTGGGTTTTTAGCGGGAGTCTTGGATGAGCAGTTCTTC. Its protein product is CASSSLGFLAGVLDEQFF.

The rearrangement uses TRBV5-5 and TRBJ2-7; D is tentatively TRBD1 or TRBD2 (5 bases each). From germline, CDR1 is SGHKS and CDR2 YYEKEE (reference sequence). V dropped 1 base and J dropped 0 bases, with 11 bases sitting between them. The CDR3 extends over 15 amino acids. The CDR3 DNA reads as TGTGCCAGCAGCTTGTTGGGACCCTCCTCCTACGAGCAGTACTTC. Its translation is CASSLLGPSSYEQYF.

The table lists this clonotype with many counts. The chain joins TRBV25-1 to TRBJ2-7; 11 bases line up with TRBD1. The germline gives CDR1 MGHDK, CDR2 SYGVNS. CDR3 length: 16 amino acids. Unmatched junction bases numbered 10, after V lost 5 bases and J lost 4 bases. For the CDR3, the DNA is TGTGCCAGCAGTCACAACCAGGACAGGGGGCGGTACGAGCAGTACTTC. The encoded protein is CASSHNQDRGRYEQYF.

This clonotype was picked up a small number of times. The chain has TRBV5-1 and TRBJ2-7; 12 nucleotides align to TRBD2. Germline V gives CDR1 SGHRS, CDR2 YFSETQ. V was pared by 6 bases and J by 4 bases, with 8 bases of the junction left unmatched. The length of the CDR3 is 15 residues. CDR3 protein: CASNARLAGVYEQYF. The CDR3 DNA follows: TGCGCCAGCAACGCTCGACTAGCGGGAGTTTACGAGCAGTACTTC.

The chain employs TRBV7-9 and TRBJ2-6; the D gene is possibly TRBD1 (5 bases). Trimming shortened V by 8 bases and J by 0 bases, and 14 bases separated the two germline ends. CDR1 and CDR2 from the germline V gene are SEHNR and FQNEAQ (reference sequence). This CDR3 has 16 amino acids. The CDR3 DNA reads TGTGCCAGCGGACCGACAGCCTCCTCTGGGGCCAACGTCCTGACTTTC. Its protein product is CASGPTASSGANVLTF.

This clonotype has just a few counts. V is TRBV12-3 or TRBV12-4 and J is TRBJ2-5; D is possibly TRBD1 (8 bases). CDR3 length: 15 amino acids. V lost 6 bases and J 2 bases, leaving 16 bases between the germline ends. The CDR3, as DNA: TGTGCCAGCAGAAGCGGGACAGGAAGACAAGAGACCCAGTACTTC. Translation: CASRSGTGRQETQYF.

CDR3 amino acids: CASSQDDRKCNEQFF. CDR3 nucleotide sequence: TGTGCCAGCAGCCAAGACGACAGAAAGTGCAATGAGCAGTTCTTC. V usage is TRBV4-2 and J usage is TRBJ2-1; tentatively, D is TRBD1 (5 bases). This CDR3 comprises 15 residues. V lost 0 bases and J 6 bases, leaving 12 bases between the germline ends. Germline lookup yields CDR1 LGHNA and CDR2 YNFKEQ.

This clonotype was seen a few times. This sequence joins TRBV19 and TRBJ2-7; D is possibly TRBD2 (5 bases). V was cut by 6 bases and J by 1 base, with 19 bases left in between. From germline, CDR1 is LNHDA and CDR2 SQIVND (reference sequence). The CDR3 length is 16 residues. CDR3 protein: CASSNAYRGSSYEQYF. In nucleotides, the CDR3 is TGTGCCAGTAGCAACGCATACCGGGGTTCGTCCTACGAGCAGTACTTC.

A few counts support this clonotype. This chain connects TRBV28 to TRBJ1-5, with D possibly TRBD1 on 6 matching bases. Trimming pared 6 bases from V and 7 bases from J, leaving 13 bases between. Germline loops: CDR1 MDHEN, CDR2 SYDVKM. The CDR3 has 13 amino acids. The CDR3 coding sequence is TGTGCCAGCAGACCAAGGGGGTACCAGCCCCAGCATTTT. As protein: CASRPRGYQPQHF. The complete variable domain, with remaining parts taken from reference TRBV28 and TRBJ1-5, reads DVKVTQSSRYLVKRTGEKVFLECVQDMDHENMFWYRQDPGLGLRLIYFSYDVKMKEKGDIPEGYSVSREKKERFSLILESASTNQTSMYLCASRPRGYQPQHFGDGTRLSIL.

This clonotype was counted between two and nine times. This chain joins TRBV20-1 and TRBJ2-7, with 7 bases identical to TRBD2. Germline CDR1 reads DFQATT; CDR2 reads SNEGSKA (reference sequence). Trimming at V came to 3 bases and at J to 2 bases, leaving 7 bases not matched to a gene. The CDR3 totals 14 residues. CDR3 nucleotides: TGCAGTGCTAGGGTAACCGGGACTACCTACGAGCAGTACTTC. This encodes CSARVTGTTYEQYF.

This clonotype has only a few counts. CDR3 amino acids: CAIGLTQGAPFDNEQFF. The CDR3, as DNA: TGTGCCATCGGACTGACACAGGGGGCCCCCTTTGACAATGAGCAGTTCTTC. This chain joins TRBV10-3 and TRBJ2-1; 9 bases match TRBD1. Germline V lookup: CDR1 ENHRY, CDR2 SYGVKD. The CDR3 extends over 17 amino acids. V was pared by 8 bases and J by 5 bases, with 16 bases of the junction left unmatched.

This chain links TRBV5-1 with TRBJ2-7; TRBD1 is a possible D gene (6 bases). Germline values: CDR1 SGHRS, CDR2 YFSETQ. The CDR3 covers 14 residues. Trimming stripped 0 bases from V and 6 bases from J, with 13 bases between. The CDR3 nucleotides read TGCGCCAGCAGCTTGGACAGCCAGGGGCTCGAGCAGTACTTC. This codes for CASSLDSQGLEQYF.

V is TRBV7-2 and J is TRBJ2-3; 9 bases map to TRBD1. The CDR3 is 14 residues long. Germline lookup yields CDR1 SGHTA and CDR2 FQGNSA. The ends lost 4 bases at V and 4 bases at J; junction bases unmatched: 3. The CDR3 spells CASSSWTGADTQYF. DNA of the CDR3: TGTGCCAGCAGCTCATGGACAGGGGCAGATACGCAGTATTTT.

This clonotype was recorded a few times. This chain joins TRBV12-3 or TRBV12-4 and TRBJ1-1; a possible D gene is TRBD1 (5 bases). The CDR3 spans 14 residues. The V and J ends lost 5 bases and 3 bases respectively, with 13 bases between them. The CDR3 DNA sequence: TGTGCCAGCAGTCGGTCGTGGGGGGACACTGAAGCTTTCTTT. Translation gives CASSRSWGDTEAFF.

Here the CDR3 reads CASSWGQGAMETQYF. CDR3 DNA sequence: TGCGCCAGCAGCTGGGGACAGGGGGCTATGGAGACCCAGTACTTC. The rearrangement links TRBV5-1 to TRBJ2-5; TRBD1 matches 12 bases. Germline lookup yields CDR1 SGHRS and CDR2 YFSETQ. V shed 3 bases, J shed 5 bases, and the junction held 5 bases outside the gene matches. This CDR3 comprises 15 residues.

This clonotype has more than one count but fewer than ten. This chain links TRBV2 with TRBJ2-2; D is perhaps TRBD1 (7 bases). Germline CDR1 reads SNHLY; CDR2 reads FYNNEI. This CDR3 is 14 amino acids long. The ends were cut back, 7 bases at V and 4 bases at J, with 13 bases in the middle. The CDR3 sequence: CASISQGGTGELFF. The CDR3 DNA reads TGTGCCAGCATAAGTCAGGGGGGCACCGGGGAGCTGTTTTTT.

The V call is TRBV15, the J call TRBJ2-7; 7 nucleotides line up with TRBD1. CDR1 LNHNV and CDR2 YYDKDF come from the germline V gene (reference sequence). Trimming took 6 bases from V and 4 from J; bases not matched to a gene: 15. There are 16 residues in the CDR3. The CDR3 here is CATSSETGAAQYEQYF. In nucleotides, the CDR3 is TGTGCCACCAGTTCCGAAACAGGGGCTGCCCAGTACGAGCAGTACTTC.